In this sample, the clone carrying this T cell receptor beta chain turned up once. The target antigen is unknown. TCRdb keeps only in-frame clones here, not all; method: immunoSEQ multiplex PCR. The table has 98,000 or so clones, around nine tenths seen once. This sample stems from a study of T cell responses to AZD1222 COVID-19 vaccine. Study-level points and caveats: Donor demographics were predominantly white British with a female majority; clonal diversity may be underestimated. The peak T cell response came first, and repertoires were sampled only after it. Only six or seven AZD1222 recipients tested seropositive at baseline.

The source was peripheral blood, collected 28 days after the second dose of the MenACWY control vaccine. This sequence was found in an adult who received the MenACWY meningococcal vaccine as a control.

Here the CDR3 DNA reads TGTGCCAGCAAGAGTCCAGGGCGTCGAGAGACCCAGTACTTC. Translation gives CASKSPGRRETQYF. The chain has TRBV27 and TRBJ2-5; a weak D match, TRBD1 (5 bases). Trimming removed 7 bases from V and 4 bases from J, with 16 bases in between. There are 14 residues in the CDR3. CDR1 and CDR2 (germline): MNHEY, SMNVEV (reference sequence).